This T cell receptor (beta chain) was obtained from a study of cytomegalovirus exposure and HLA in healthy donors. Study in general: Most donors, just over 80% of roughly 400 genotyped, fell in the Caucasian-associated ancestry cluster. Points from the study as a whole: The authors judged a highly shared variant cluster likely a sequencing artifact. One later analysis reportedly identified an Asian-associated ancestry cluster that showed fewer N-insertions than the roughly 700-donor mean. Later on, a genetic analysis was performed. It linked a missense variant in DCLRE1C with V- and J-gene trimming of TCR beta.

The study ran its PCR with 60 Vbeta and 13 Jbeta primers. Clones were read by immunoSEQ multiplex PCR, and TCRdb kept only the in-frame ones, dropping some. Of 120,000 or so clones listed, roughly 70% were seen once; the top ten hold about 4%. Regarding this clone: What it binds is not known.

The germline gives CDR1 SGHVS, CDR2 FQNEAQ. The CDR3 length is 14 residues. V was pared by 9 bases and J by 0 bases, with 14 bases between. The TCR originated in a man aged 25 to 45 in good health and CMV-seronegative. Material: PBMCs. This chain joins TRBV7-8 and TRBJ1-2; D is ambiguous. This CDR3 reads CASLPHGANYGYTF. The CDR3 nucleotides read TGTGCCAGTTTACCCCACGGAGCTAACTATGGCTACACCTTC. Complete variable domain (other parts from reference TRBV7-8 and TRBJ1-2): GAGVSQSPRYKVAKRGQDVALRCDPISGHVSLFWYQQALGQGPEFLTYFQNEAQLDKSGLPSDRFFAERPEGSVSTLKIQRTQQEDSAVYLCASLPHGANYGYTFGSGTRLTVV.